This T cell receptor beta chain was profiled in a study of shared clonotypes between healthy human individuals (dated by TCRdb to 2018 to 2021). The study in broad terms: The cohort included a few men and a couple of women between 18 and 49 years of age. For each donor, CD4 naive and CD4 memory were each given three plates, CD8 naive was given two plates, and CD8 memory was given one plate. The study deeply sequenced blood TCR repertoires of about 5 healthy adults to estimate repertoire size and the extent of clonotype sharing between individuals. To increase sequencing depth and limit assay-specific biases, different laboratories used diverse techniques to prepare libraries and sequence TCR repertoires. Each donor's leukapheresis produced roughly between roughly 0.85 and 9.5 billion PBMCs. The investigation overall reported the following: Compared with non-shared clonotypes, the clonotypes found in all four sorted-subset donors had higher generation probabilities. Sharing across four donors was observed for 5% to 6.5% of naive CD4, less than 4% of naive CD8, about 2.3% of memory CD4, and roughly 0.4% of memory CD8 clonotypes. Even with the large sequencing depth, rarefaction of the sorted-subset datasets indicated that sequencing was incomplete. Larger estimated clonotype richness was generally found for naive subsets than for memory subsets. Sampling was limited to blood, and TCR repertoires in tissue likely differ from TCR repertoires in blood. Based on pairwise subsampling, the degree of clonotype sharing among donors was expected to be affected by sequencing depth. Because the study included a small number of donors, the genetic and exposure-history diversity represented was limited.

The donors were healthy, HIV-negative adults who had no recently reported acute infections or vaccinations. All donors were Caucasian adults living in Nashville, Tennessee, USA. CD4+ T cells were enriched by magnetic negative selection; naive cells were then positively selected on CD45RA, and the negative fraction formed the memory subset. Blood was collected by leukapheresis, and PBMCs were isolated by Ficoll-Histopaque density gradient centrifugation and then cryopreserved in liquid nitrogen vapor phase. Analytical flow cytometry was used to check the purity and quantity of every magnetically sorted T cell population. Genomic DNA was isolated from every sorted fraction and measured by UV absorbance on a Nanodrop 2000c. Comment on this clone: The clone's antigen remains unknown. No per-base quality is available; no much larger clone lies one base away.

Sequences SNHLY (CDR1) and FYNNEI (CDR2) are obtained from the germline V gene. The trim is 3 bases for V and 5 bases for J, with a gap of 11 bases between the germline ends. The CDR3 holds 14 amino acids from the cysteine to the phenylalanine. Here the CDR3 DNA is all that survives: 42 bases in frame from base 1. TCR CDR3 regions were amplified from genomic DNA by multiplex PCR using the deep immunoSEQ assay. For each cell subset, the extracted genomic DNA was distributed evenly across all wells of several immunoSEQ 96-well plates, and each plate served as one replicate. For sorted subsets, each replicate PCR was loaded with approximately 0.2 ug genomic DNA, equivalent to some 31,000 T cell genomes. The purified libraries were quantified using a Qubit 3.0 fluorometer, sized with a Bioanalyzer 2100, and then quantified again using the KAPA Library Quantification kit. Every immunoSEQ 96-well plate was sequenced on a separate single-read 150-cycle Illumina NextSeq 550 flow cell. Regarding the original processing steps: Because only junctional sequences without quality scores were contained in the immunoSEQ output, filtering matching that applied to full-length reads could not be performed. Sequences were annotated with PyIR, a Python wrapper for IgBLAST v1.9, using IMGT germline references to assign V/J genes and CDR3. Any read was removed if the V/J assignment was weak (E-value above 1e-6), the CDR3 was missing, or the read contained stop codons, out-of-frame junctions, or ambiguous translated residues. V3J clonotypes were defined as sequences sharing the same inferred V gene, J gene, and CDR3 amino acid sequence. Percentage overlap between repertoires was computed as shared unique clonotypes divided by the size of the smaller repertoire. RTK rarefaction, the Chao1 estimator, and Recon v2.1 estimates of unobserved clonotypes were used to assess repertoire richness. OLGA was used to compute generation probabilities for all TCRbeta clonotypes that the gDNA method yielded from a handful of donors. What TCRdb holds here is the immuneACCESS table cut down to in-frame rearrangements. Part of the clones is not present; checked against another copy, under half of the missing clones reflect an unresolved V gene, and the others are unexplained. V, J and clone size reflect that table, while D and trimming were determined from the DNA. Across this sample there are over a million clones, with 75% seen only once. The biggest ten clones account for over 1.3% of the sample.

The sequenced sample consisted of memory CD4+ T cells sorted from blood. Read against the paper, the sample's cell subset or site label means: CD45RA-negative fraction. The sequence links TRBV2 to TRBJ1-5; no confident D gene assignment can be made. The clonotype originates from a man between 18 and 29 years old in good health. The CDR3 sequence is CASSDRRVYQPQHF. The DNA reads TGTGCCAGCAGTGACAGGAGGGTCTATCAGCCCCAGCATTTT.